This TCR beta chain was sequenced during a study of cytomegalovirus exposure and HLA in healthy donors. Points from the study as a whole: It was reported that the classifier diagnosed cytomegalovirus status with high specificity and sensitivity in both the original and validation cohorts. Confirmation in vitro established that three CMV-associated chains were specific for CMV antigens.

The CDR3 runs 14 residues. V was trimmed by 9 bases and J by 8 bases, leaving 20 bases between them. Germline CDR1 reads SGHTS; CDR2 reads YDEGEE. Repertoires were generated with immunoSEQ multiplex PCR, while TCRdb's copy carries only in-frame clones and drops some. This sample has about 170,000 clones, with roughly 90% found just once. The donors were part of the validation cohort of 120 or so subjects. That cohort was separate from the first cohort, which comprised 670 or so subjects. With regard to this clone: The antigen remains undetermined.

The source of this sequence is a woman younger than 30 in good health and CMV-seropositive. The material sequenced was PBMCs. The chain uses TRBV5-8 and TRBJ1-4; D uncertain. CDR3 DNA sequence: TGTGCCACCCCGCAAGGAGACCCTCGCGAAAAACTGTTTTTT. Amino acids: CATPQGDPREKLFF.